The 10 T cell receptor beta chains given below trace back to one sample, sequenced in a study of T-cell reconstitution after alpha-beta-depleted transplantation in children. Preparation of the TCRbeta library involved a method that used unique molecular identifiers. TCRdb ran MiXCR on the PCR reads and lists one entry per CDR3 protein. The sample includes some 150,000 distinct CDR3 sequences, around 8.5% of them seen just once. The specimen was PBMCs, mostly from graft donor cells, collected 180 days after TCRalphabeta/CD19-depleted stem cell transplant. The origin of the receptors is a female patient aged 2 to 10 who had a stem cell transplant for congenital amegakaryocytic thrombocytopenia, so the T cells may come from the graft donor.

This clonotype was seen at least ten times. DNA of the CDR3: TGTGCCAGCAGTTCCCCTCGGACAGGTCTTAATGAAAAACTGTTTTTT. Amino acid sequence: CASSSPRTGLNEKLFF. V usage is TRBV28 and J usage is TRBJ1-4; TRBD1 matches at 7 bases. The V segment lost 4 bases and the J segment 4 bases; nucleotides outside the gene matches: 9. Germline V gene data show CDR1 as MDHEN and CDR2 as SYDVKM. The CDR3 has 16 amino acids.

This clonotype was counted at least ten times. The chain carries TRBV10-3 and TRBJ2-5, with TRBD2 as a possible D gene (5 bases). Germline-derived CDR1 and CDR2 are ENHRY and SYGVKD. This CDR3 is built from 15 residues. With 1 base removed from V and 1 base from J, the gap between germline ends came to 10 bases. In DNA, the CDR3 is TGTGCCATCAGTGAGTTTGGGCTAGCCCAAGAGACCCAGTACTTC. This encodes CAISEFGLAQETQYF.

This clonotype occurred a few times. The junction departs from germline at one end; a sequencing error may be responsible. The chain uses TRBV5-1 and TRBJ2-2; the D gene could be TRBD1 or TRBD2 (5 bases each). Looked up from germline, CDR1 is SGHRS and CDR2 is YFSETQ. The CDR3 contains 18 residues. CDR3 coding DNA: TGCGCCAGCACCTTGAGCATCCGGGACGCTTTATATTCCGGGGAGCTGTTTTTT. It specifies CASTLSIRDALYSGELFF. Full variable domain (missing parts from reference TRBV5-1 and TRBJ2-2): KAGVTQTPRYLIKTRGQQVTLSCSPISGHRSVSWYQQTPGQGLQFLFEYFSETQRNKGNFPGRFSGRQFSNSRSEMNVSTLELGDSALYLCASTLSIRDALYSGELFFGEGSRLTVL.

In its sample, this clonotype was seen a few times. In nucleotides, the CDR3 is TGTGCCAGCAGTGAATATGGAGTCTATGGCTACACCTTC. Protein: CASSEYGVYGYTF. The chain uses TRBV25-1 and TRBJ1-2; no firm D call. The CDR3 is 13 residues long. The V and J ends lost 0 bases and 4 bases respectively, with 6 bases between them. The germline V gene has CDR1 MGHDK and CDR2 SYGVNS.

About this clonotype: This may arise from a read error, as a much more abundant clone is one base away. The chain carries TRBV10-3 and TRBJ2-7; D is possibly TRBD2 (7 bases). The CDR3 is 17 residues long. The germline CDR1 and CDR2 sequences are ENHRY and SYGVKD. CDR3 sequence (DNA): TGTTCCATGAGTGAGCCCAGACTAGGTCGCGGGGGCCACGAGCAGTACTTC. The encoded protein is CSMSEPRLGRGGHEQYF.

This clonotype was found many times. The chain recombines TRBV14 with TRBJ2-1; 7 bases are a match to TRBD2. Germline values: CDR1 SGHDN, CDR2 FVKESK. V shed 1 base and J 7 bases; nucleotides not matched to a gene: 13. The CDR3 extends over 17 amino acids. Here the CDR3 reads CASSQAVGTTMRNEQFF. DNA for the CDR3: TGTGCCAGCAGCCAAGCTGTAGGGACTACGATGCGGAATGAGCAGTTCTTC.

This clonotype was recorded many times. V gene TRBV6-5 combines with J gene TRBJ1-1; the D gene is possibly TRBD1 (6 bases). This CDR3 is 16 amino acids long. Germline V gene data show CDR1 as MNHEY and CDR2 as SVGAGI. V was cut by 0 bases and J by 1 base, with 12 bases left in between. Here the CDR3 reads CASSYSNRAPNTEAFF. The DNA for the CDR3 is TGTGCCAGCAGTTACTCGAACAGGGCCCCGAACACTGAAGCTTTCTTT.

Notes on this clonotype: A much larger clone lies a single base off, so this may be a read error. This rearrangement joins TRBV10-3 to TRBJ2-6; D call uncertain. CDR3 length equals 15 residues. V shed 8 bases and J shed 0 bases, with 11 bases lying between them. Germline V lookup: CDR1 ENHRY, CDR2 SYGVKD. The CDR3 coding sequence is TGTGCCATCGGTCCCCTGGGCTCTGGGGCCAACGTCCTGACTTTC. Protein product: CAIGPLGSGANVLTF.

Ten or more counts support this clonotype. As DNA, the CDR3 is TGCGCCAGCAGCCCCGGCGGGGGTTCCTCGAGAAACACCATATATTTT. Its protein is CASSPGGGSSRNTIYF. The chain is built from TRBV5-1 and TRBJ1-3, with TRBD1 as a possible D gene (5 bases). The CDR3 contains 16 residues. CDR1 is SGHRS, CDR2 YFSETQ, per germline. The V end lost 4 bases, the J end lost 5 bases, and 19 bases lay between the germline ends.

This clonotype has at least ten counts. The chain carries TRBV25-1 and TRBJ1-2, with a weak D call TRBD1 (6 bases). The V gene's germline CDR1 is MGHDK and CDR2 SYGVNS. This CDR3 contains 11 residues. The V end was cut by 7 bases, the J end by 8 bases, with 11 bases between. The CDR3 region is CASNTGKGYTF. CDR3 in DNA: TGTGCCAGCAACACAGGGAAAGGCTACACCTTC.